The entry that follows covers one T cell receptor beta chain sequence. A clone one base away is much larger, so this may be a read error. This entry comes from a study of T cells in Graves' hyperthyroidism and ophthalmopathy. Germline V gives CDR1 MDHEN, CDR2 SYDVKM. V shed 8 bases and J 9 bases; nucleotides not matched to a gene: 10. This CDR3 comprises 14 residues. Patients were excluded for uncontrolled infection, other autoimmune disease, pregnancy or lactation. Orbital computed tomography and thyroid ultrasound, together with serum TRAb and thyroxine and clinical symptoms, were used for diagnoses. RNA transcripts gave rise to amplified TCR beta CDR3 regions. An initial round of RT-PCR targeting the TCR CDR3 relied on the HTBI primer set. TCRdb reprocessed the multiplex PCR reads with MiXCR, giving one entry per CDR3 protein. The repertoire includes over 45,000 distinct CDR3 sequences, roughly 50% of them detected once, and over 8% sits in the top ten.

The V gene is TRBV28, the J gene TRBJ2-5; the match to TRBD2 covers 12 bases. The sequenced sample consisted of blood. The sequence was obtained from a woman aged 50 to 60 with Graves' ophthalmopathy. The chain's CDR3 is CASLGLAGKEAQYF. DNA of the CDR3: TGTGCCAGCCTCGGACTAGCGGGAAAGGAGGCCCAGTACTTC.